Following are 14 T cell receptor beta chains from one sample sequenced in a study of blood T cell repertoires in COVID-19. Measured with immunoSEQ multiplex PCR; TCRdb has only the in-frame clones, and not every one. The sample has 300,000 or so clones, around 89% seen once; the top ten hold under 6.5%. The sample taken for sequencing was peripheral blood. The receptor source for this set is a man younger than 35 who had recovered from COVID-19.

The CDR3: CASSWTGNEQFF. In DNA form, the CDR3 reads TGTGCCAGCAGCTGGACAGGGAATGAGCAGTTCTTC. The rearrangement links TRBV12-3 or TRBV12-4 to TRBJ2-1; TRBD1 matches 8 bases. V gave up 6 bases and J gave up 7 bases; unmatched junction bases: 2. This CDR3 contains 12 residues.

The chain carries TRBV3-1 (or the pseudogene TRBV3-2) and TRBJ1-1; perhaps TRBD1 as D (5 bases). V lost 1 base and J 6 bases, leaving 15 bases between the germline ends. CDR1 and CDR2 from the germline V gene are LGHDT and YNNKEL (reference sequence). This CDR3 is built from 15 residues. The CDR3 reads CASSQAAGFESEAFF. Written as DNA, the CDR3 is TGTGCCAGCAGCCAAGCGGCAGGGTTCGAGTCTGAAGCTTTCTTT.

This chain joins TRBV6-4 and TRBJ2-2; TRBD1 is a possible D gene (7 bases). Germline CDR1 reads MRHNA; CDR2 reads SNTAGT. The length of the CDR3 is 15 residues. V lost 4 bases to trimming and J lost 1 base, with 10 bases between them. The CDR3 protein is CASSAQGGNTGELFF. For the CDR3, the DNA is TGTGCCAGCAGTGCGCAGGGGGGGAACACCGGGGAGCTGTTTTTT.

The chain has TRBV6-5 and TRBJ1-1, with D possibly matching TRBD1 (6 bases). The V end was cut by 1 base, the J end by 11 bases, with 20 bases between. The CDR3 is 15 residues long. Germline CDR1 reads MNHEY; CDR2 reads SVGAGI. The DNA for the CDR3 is TGTGCCAGCAGTTACTTCCGGGACACGACGTCTGCCGCTTTCTTT. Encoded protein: CASSYFRDTTSAAFF.

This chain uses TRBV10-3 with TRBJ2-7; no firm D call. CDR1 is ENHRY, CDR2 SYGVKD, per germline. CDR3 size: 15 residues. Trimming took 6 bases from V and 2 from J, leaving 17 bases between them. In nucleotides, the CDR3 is TGTGCCATCAGCGCCGAGAGTGAATCAACCTACGAGCAGTACTTC. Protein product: CAISAESESTYEQYF.

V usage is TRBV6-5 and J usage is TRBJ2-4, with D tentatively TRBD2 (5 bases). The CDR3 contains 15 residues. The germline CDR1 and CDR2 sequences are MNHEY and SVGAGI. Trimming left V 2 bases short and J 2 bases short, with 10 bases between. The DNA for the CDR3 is TGTGCCAGCAGTTACGGCGGGTCCACCAAAAACATTCAGTACTTC. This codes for CASSYGGSTKNIQYF.

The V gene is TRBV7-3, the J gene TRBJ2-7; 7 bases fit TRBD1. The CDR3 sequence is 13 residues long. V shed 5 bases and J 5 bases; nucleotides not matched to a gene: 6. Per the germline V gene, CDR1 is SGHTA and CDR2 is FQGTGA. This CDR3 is CASSPGGGDEQYF. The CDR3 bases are TGTGCCAGCAGCCCAGGGGGTGGGGACGAGCAGTACTTC.

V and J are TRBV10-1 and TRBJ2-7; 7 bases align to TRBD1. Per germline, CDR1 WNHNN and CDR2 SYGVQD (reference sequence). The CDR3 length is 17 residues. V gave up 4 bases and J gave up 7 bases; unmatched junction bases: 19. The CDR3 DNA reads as TGCGCCAGCAGTGCTCCTAAGGGACAGACCTCTACGTTGGAGCAGTACTTC. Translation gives CASSAPKGQTSTLEQYF.

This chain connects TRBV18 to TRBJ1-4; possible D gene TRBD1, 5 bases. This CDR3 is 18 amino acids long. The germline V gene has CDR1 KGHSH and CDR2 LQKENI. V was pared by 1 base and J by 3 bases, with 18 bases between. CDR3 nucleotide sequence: TGTGCCAGCTCACCACGGGGCGCAGGAATCGCCGCTAATGAAAAACTGTTTTTT. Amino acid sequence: CASSPRGAGIAANEKLFF.

The chain's CDR3 is CASSQDIGQPQHF. The CDR3, as DNA: TGTGCCAGCAGCCAAGACATCGGTCAGCCCCAGCATTTT. The chain has TRBV3-1 (or the pseudogene TRBV3-2) and TRBJ1-5; D is uncertain. Germline values: CDR1 LGHDT, CDR2 YNNKEL (reference sequence). The CDR3 length is 13 residues. The germline V and J ends were trimmed by 0 bases and 6 bases, with 6 bases remaining between them.

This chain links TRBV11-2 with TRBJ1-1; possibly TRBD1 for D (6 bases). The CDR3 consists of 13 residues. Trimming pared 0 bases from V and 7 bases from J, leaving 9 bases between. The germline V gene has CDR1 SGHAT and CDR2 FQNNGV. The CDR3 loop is CASSLDLGGEAFF. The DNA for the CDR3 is TGTGCCAGCAGCTTAGATCTAGGGGGTGAAGCTTTCTTT.

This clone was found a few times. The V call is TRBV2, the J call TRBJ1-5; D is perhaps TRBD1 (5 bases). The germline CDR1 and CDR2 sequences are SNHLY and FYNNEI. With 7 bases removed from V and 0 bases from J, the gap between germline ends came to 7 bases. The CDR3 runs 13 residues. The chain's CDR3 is CASKGISNQPQHF. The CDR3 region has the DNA TGTGCCAGCAAGGGGATTAGCAATCAGCCCCAGCATTTT.

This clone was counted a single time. The CDR3 bases are TGTGCCAGTAGTATAAGCGGGACAGGGAATAACTATGGCTACACCTTC. Translated: CASSISGTGNNYGYTF. The chain has TRBV19 and TRBJ1-2; 9 positions match TRBD1. This CDR3 spans 16 amino acids. Germline V CDR1 and CDR2: LNHDA, SQIVND (reference sequence). V lost 2 bases, J lost 1 base, and 5 bases stayed unmatched.

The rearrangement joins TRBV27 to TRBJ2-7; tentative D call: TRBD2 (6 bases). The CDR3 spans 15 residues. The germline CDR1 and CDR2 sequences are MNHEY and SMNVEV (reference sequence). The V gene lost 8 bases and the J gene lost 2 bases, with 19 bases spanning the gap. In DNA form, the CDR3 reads TGTGCCAGCCTCGACTTAGGGGAGGTTCCCTACGAGCAGTACTTC. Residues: CASLDLGEVPYEQYF.